This is a list of T cell receptor beta chains from one sample in a study of cytomegalovirus exposure and HLA in healthy donors. Method: immunoSEQ multiplex PCR; TCRdb's copy keeps in-frame clones and lacks some. Of tens of thousands of clones listed, around 80% were seen once; the top ten hold approximately 31%. The specimen sequenced was PBMCs. These receptors originate from a man aged 50 to 60 in good health and CMV-seropositive. CDR3s include the opening cysteine and the closing phenylalanine or tryptophan. Each record gives: J gene, D gene, V gene, clone size, CDR3 DNA, CDR3 protein. A D gene is named only where the DNA matches it firmly. Only some rows state a clone size, as once, few, many or a class for expanded clones.

TRBJ2-5 | TRBD2 | TRBV5-4 | . | TGTGCCAGCAGCCCGCGTAGCGGGAGTAGGGAGACCCAGTACTTC | CASSPRSGSRETQYF
TRBJ2-7 | TRBD2 | TRBV7-6 | . | TGTGCCAGCAGCTTAGCCGGGACTAGCGGTCGCTACGAGCAGTACTTC | CASSLAGTSGRYEQYF
TRBJ2-5 | . | TRBV6-1 | . | TGTGCCAGCAGTGTTGGAGGGACGGGAATAGAGACCCAGTACTTC | CASSVGGTGIETQYF
TRBJ2-3 | . | TRBV2 | . | TGTGCCAGCAGTGCTAGCGTGGTGGGGACAGATACGCAGTATTTT | CASSASVVGTDTQYF
TRBJ2-3 | . | TRBV6-4 | . | TGTGCCAGCAGCCGGGACAACACAGATACGCAGTATTTT | CASSRDNTDTQYF
TRBJ1-4 | . | TRBV2 | . | TGTGCCAGCAGTGAACAGGGTGGTGAAAAACTGTTTTTT | CASSEQGGEKLFF
TRBJ2-3 | TRBD2 | TRBV5-6 | . | TGTGCCAGCTCCTTAAGGGGAGTAGCGGGTTCAGATACGCAGTATTTT | CASSLRGVAGSDTQYF
TRBJ1-3 | TRBD1 | TRBV6-5 | . | TGTGCCAGCAGGGCCGGGACAGGATCTGGAAACACCATATATTTT | CASRAGTGSGNTIYF
TRBJ1-5 | . | TRBV19 | . | TGTGCCAGTACTCTCCGGGGAGGGGCAGGAGGCAATCAGCCCCAGCATTTT | CASTLRGGAGGNQPQHF
TRBJ2-1 | TRBD2 | TRBV7-9 | . | TGTGCCAGCAGCTTAACTAGCGGGAGTGGTGAGCAGTTCTTC | CASSLTSGSGEQFF
TRBJ2-1 | . | TRBV11-3 | medium-sized | TGTGCCAGCAGCTCGGGTCCAAGCTCCTACAATGAGCAGTTCTTC | CASSSGPSSYNEQFF
TRBJ1-2 | . | TRBV19 | . | TGTGCCAGTAGTATGAGAGTGGCAGGTGAAGGCTACACCTTC | CASSMRVAGEGYTF
TRBJ2-1 | . | TRBV30 | . | TGTGCCTGGAGTGTAGGTGACTCGGGTTCCTACAATGAGCAGTTCTTC | CAWSVGDSGSYNEQFF
TRBJ2-7 | TRBD1 | TRBV10-1 | . | TGCGCCAGCCGCATGGGACAGGGTTTCTCCTACGAGCAGTACTTC | CASRMGQGFSYEQYF
TRBJ2-3 | . | TRBV15 | . | TGTGCCACCCGATTGGGGGGTGAAAGCACAGATACGCAGTATTTT | CATRLGGESTDTQYF
TRBJ1-1 | TRBD1 | TRBV19 | . | TGTGCCAGCAGATCGACAGGGGACGGATACACTGAAGCTTTCTTT | CASRSTGDGYTEAFF
TRBJ1-1 | . | TRBV6-5 | . | TGTGCCAGCAGTTACTCAGGAGGGTTAGCTTTCTTT | CASSYSGGLAFF
TRBJ2-7 | . | TRBV7-8 | once | TGTGCCAGCAGCAGAACTAACGAGCAGTACTTC | CASSRTNEQYF
TRBJ2-7 | . | TRBV7-2 | . | TGTGCCAGGCGGGACGGCTCCTACGAGCAGTACTTC | CARRDGSYEQYF
TRBJ2-3 | . | TRBV30 | . | TGTGCCTGGAGTCCCAGGCGGGACGACGCAGATACGCAGTATTTT | CAWSPRRDDADTQYF
TRBJ2-1 | TRBD1 | TRBV5-4 | . | TGTGCCAGCAGCTCTGGGGGCGGGACAGGGTCGAATGAGCAGTTCTTC | CASSSGGGTGSNEQFF
TRBJ1-1 | . | TRBV7-8 | once | TGTGCCAGCAGCTTAGCGCGGATTAGGCGGTTCAATGAAGCTTTCTTT | CASSLARIRRFNEAFF
TRBJ1-1 | TRBD1 | TRBV2 | . | TGTGCCAGCTTTTTACGGACAGGGAACACTGAAGCTTTCTTT | CASFLRTGNTEAFF